This T cell receptor (beta chain) was documented in a study of blood T cell repertoires in COVID-19. The overall study: Material from acute and convalescent COVID-19 was sourced from the United States, Italy and Spain. PBMCs, B-cell-depleted T cells, or T cells were the source of the cDNA or gDNA that made up the material.

Seattle enrolled patients during active infection and tracked them longitudinally. Authors' data handling: Estimates of nucleated cell counts were drawn from the amplification of reference gene primers. The assay was immunoSEQ multiplex PCR, and TCRdb's table has in-frame clones only and misses some. The D gene and trimming were derived from the DNA, and the V and J assignments and clone size from that table. The sample yields around 370,000 clones, 85% to 90% seen once. The sequenced sample consisted of peripheral blood. The receptor comes from a woman aged 45-60 years with COVID-19, enrolled during active disease.

In DNA form, the CDR3 reads TGTGCCAGAAGCTTGGATTTCGGGACTAGCGACCACGAGCAGTACTTC. Its protein is CARSLDFGTSDHEQYF. The chain couples TRBV5-3 to TRBJ2-7; TRBD2 agrees at 10 bases. TRBV5-3 is given ORF status, its function remaining uncertain. The V and J ends lost 0 bases and 5 bases, in that order; junction bases with no gene match: 8. The CDR3 covers 16 residues.